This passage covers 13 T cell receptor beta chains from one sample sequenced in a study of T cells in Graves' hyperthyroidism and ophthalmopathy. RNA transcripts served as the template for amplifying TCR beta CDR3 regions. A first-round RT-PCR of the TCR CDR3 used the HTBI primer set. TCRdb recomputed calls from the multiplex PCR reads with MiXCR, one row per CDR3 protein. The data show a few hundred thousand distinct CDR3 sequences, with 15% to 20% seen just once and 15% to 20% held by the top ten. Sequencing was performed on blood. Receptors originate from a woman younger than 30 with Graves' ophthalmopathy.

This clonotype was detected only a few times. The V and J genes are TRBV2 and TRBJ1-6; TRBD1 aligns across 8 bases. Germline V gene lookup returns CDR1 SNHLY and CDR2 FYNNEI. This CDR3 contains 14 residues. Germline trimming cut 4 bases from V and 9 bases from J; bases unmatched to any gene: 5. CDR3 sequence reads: CASSVARGRSPLHF. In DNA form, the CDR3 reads TGTGCCAGCAGTGTTGCCAGGGGGCGTTCACCCCTCCACTTT.

Written as DNA, the CDR3 is TGTGCCAGCAGCCAGAGGGTGACAGGGAAGAACACTGAAGCTTTCTTT. It translates to CASSQRVTGKNTEAFF. The chain is built from TRBV7-3 and TRBJ1-1, with TRBD1 matching 7 bases. This CDR3 comprises 16 residues. V was clipped by 5 bases and J by 1 base; unmatched bases: 10. Germline-derived CDR1 and CDR2 are SGHTA and FQGTGA.

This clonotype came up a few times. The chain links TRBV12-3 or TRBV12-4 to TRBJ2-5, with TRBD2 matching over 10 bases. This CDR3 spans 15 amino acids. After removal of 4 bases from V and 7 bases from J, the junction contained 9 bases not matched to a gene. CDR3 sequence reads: CASSSLAGLEGTQYF. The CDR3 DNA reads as TGTGCCAGCAGTTCACTAGCGGGGCTAGAGGGGACCCAGTACTTC.

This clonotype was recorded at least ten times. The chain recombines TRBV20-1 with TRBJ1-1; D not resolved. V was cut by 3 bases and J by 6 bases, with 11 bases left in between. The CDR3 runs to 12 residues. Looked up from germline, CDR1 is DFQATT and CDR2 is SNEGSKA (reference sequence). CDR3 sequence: CSASLVTAEAFF. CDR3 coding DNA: TGCAGTGCTAGTTTGGTAACCGCTGAAGCTTTCTTT.

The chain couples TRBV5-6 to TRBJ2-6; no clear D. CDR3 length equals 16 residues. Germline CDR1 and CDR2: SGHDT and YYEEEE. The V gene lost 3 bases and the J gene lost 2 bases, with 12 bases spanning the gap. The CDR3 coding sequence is TGTGCCAGCAGCTCCCCCGGAGAGACTGGGGCCAACGTCCTGACTTTC. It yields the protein CASSSPGETGANVLTF.

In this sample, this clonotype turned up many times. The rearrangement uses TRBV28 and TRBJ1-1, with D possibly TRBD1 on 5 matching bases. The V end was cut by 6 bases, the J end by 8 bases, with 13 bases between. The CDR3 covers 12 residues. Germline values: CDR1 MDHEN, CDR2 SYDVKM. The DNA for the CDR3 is TGTGCCAGCAGCCTACCAGGGTTGGAAGCTTTCTTT. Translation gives CASSLPGLEAFF.

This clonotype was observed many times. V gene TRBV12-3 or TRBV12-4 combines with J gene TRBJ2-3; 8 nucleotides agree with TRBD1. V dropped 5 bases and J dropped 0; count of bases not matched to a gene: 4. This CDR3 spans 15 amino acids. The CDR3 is CASSPGQGSTDTQYF. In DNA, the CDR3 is TGTGCCAGCAGTCCCGGACAGGGTAGCACAGATACGCAGTATTTT.

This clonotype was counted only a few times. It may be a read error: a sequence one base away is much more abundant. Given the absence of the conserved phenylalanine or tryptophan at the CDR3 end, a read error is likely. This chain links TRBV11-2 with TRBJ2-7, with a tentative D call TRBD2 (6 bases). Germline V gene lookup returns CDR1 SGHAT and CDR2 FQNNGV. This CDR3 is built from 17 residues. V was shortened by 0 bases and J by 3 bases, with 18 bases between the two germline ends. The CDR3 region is CASSLELLAAGSYEQYS. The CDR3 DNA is TGTGCCAGCAGCTTAGAATTGTTAGCGGCGGGGAGCTACGAGCAGTACTCC.

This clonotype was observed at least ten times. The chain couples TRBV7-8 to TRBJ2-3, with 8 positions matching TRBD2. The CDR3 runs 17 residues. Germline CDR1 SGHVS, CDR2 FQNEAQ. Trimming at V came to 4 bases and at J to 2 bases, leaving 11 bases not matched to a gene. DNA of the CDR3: TGTGCCAGCAGCTCCAGACTAGCGTGGCCTTACACAGATACGCAGTATTTT. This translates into CASSSRLAWPYTDTQYF.

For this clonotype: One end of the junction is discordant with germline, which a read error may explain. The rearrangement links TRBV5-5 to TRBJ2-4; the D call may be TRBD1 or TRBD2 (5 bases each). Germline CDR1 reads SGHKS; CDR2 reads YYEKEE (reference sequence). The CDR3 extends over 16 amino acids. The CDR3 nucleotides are TGCGCCAGCAGCTTGGAGCGACCAGGGAGTAAAAACATTCAGTACTTC. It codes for CASSLERPGSKNIQYF.

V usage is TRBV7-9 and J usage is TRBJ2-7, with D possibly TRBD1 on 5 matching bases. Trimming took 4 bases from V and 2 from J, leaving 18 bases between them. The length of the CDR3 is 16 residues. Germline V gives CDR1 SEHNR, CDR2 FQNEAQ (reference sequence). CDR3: CASSSPQGEGTYEQYF. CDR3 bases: TGTGCCAGCAGCTCCCCCCAGGGCGAAGGGACCTACGAGCAGTACTTC.

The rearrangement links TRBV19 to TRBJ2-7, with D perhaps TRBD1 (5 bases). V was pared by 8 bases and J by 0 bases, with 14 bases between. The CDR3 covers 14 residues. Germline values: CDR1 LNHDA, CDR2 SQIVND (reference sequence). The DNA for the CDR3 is TGTGCCAGTGCGGCAGGGTCGTTCTCCTACGAGCAGTACTTC. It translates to CASAAGSFSYEQYF.

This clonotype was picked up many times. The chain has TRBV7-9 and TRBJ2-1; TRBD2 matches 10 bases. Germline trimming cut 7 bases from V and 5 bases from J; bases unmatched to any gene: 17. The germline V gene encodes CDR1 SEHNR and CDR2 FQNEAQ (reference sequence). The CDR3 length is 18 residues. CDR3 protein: CASTPWPSGSRPDNEQFF. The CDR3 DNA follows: TGTGCCAGCACCCCATGGCCTAGCGGGAGTAGGCCTGACAATGAGCAGTTCTTC.